The 26 T cell receptor beta chains below come from one sample, sequenced in a study of blood T cell repertoires in COVID-19. This table comes from immunoSEQ multiplex PCR, and its TCRdb copy is limited to in-frame clones, with some not included. The repertoire includes fewer than 140,000 clones, 70% to 75% of them detected once, and less than 1% sits in the top ten. Sequenced material: peripheral blood. Receptor source: a human donor with acute or convalescent COVID-19. The donor label of this sample is uncertain.

This clone was observed at least ten times. The J gene is TRBJ2-7, the V gene TRBV2; 8 bases are a match to TRBD1. This CDR3 comprises 14 residues. The junction had 8 bases not matched to a gene; V was cut back by 5 bases and J by 5 bases. The germline gives CDR1 SNHLY, CDR2 FYNNEI. The CDR3 protein is CASSRSRTGNEQYF. In DNA, the CDR3 is TGTGCCAGCAGTCGATCCAGGACAGGGAACGAGCAGTACTTC.

The CDR3 sequence: CAWKRGGRRVDTQYF. CDR3 bases: TGTGCCTGGAAACGAGGCGGCCGCAGGGTAGATACGCAGTATTTT. The V call is TRBV30, the J call TRBJ2-3; D may be TRBD1 (5 bases). V lost 4 bases and J lost 5, with 19 bases in between. The CDR3 contains 15 residues. The germline gives CDR1 GTSNPN, CDR2 SVGIG (reference sequence).

The chain combines TRBV19 with TRBJ2-1; D perhaps matches TRBD2 (6 bases). V gave up 3 bases and J gave up 7 bases, with 7 bases separating them. From germline, CDR1 is LNHDA and CDR2 SQIVND (reference sequence). CDR3 length equals 12 residues. The CDR3 region has the DNA TGTGCCAGTAGTATGGGGGGTAATGAGCAGTTCTTC. Translated, it gives CASSMGGNEQFF.

This sequence joins TRBV5-4 and TRBJ2-5, with TRBD1 matching over 10 bases. V gave up 4 bases and J gave up 2 bases; unmatched junction bases: 5. The CDR3 extends over 15 amino acids. In germline, CDR1 is SGHNT, CDR2 YYREEE (reference sequence). The CDR3 DNA reads as TGTGCCAGCAGCGTCCCGGGACAGGGGCAAGAGACCCAGTACTTC. It specifies CASSVPGQGQETQYF.

The chain is built from TRBV21-1 and TRBJ2-7; the DNA was not used to check the table's D call, TRBD1. TRBV21-1 is noted as a pseudogene. The CDR3 consists of 15 residues. The DNA for the CDR3 is TGTGCCAGCAGCATCTACAGGGAGCTAACCTACGAGCAGTACGTC. As protein: CASSIYRELTYEQYV.

This clone showed up just a few times. The chain combines TRBV19 with TRBJ1-5; possibly TRBD1 for D (6 bases). This CDR3 region has 15 residues. V gave up 5 bases and J gave up 5 bases, with 16 bases separating them. From germline, CDR1 is LNHDA and CDR2 SQIVND (reference sequence). CDR3 in DNA: TGTGCCAGTAGTCAGGCCAGGGGATTACATCAGCCCCAGCATTTT. As protein: CASSQARGLHQPQHF. Supplemented by reference TRBV19 and TRBJ1-5, the full variable domain reads DGGITQSPKYLFRKEGQNVTLSCEQNLNHDAMYWYRQDPGQGLRLIYYSQIVNDFQKGDIAEGYSVSREKKESFPLTVTSAQKNPTAFYLCASSQARGLHQPQHFGDGTRLSIL.

J is TRBJ2-7 and V is TRBV28; 10 bases match TRBD2. Germline values: CDR1 MDHEN, CDR2 SYDVKM. Unmatched junction bases numbered 6, after V lost 2 bases and J lost 5 bases. The CDR3 is 15 amino acids. CDR3 nucleotide sequence: TGTGCCAGCAGTTTAAGTAGCGGGGGGAGGAACGAGCAGTACTTC. Protein product: CASSLSSGGRNEQYF.

The V call is TRBV6-6, the J call TRBJ2-1, with 12 bases fitting TRBD1. Germline V gene lookup returns CDR1 MNHNY and CDR2 SVGAGI (reference sequence). V shed 4 bases, J shed 6 bases, and the junction held 4 bases outside the gene matches. The CDR3 spans 15 residues. The CDR3 coding sequence is TGTGCCAGCAGTTCCCTGGGACAGGGGGCCAATGAGCAGTTCTTC. Its translation: CASSSLGQGANEQFF.

DNA of the CDR3: TGTGCCAGCAGCTTCCCTAAAGGACAGCCGGAGAACACTGAAGCTTTCTTT. Encoded protein: CASSFPKGQPENTEAFF. The chain links TRBV7-6 to TRBJ1-1, with D perhaps TRBD1 (6 bases). This CDR3 comprises 17 residues. Trimming took off 3 bases at V and 1 base at J, with 18 bases between the two ends. CDR1 and CDR2 from the germline V gene are SGHVS and FNYEAQ.

A few counts support this clone. This chain links TRBV27 with TRBJ2-7; D unclear. Trimming pared 10 bases from V and 2 bases from J, leaving 15 bases between. The CDR3 runs to 13 residues. Germline CDR1 MNHEY, CDR2 SMNVEV (reference sequence). The CDR3 is CATTESGTYEQYF. In DNA, the CDR3 is TGTGCCACCACTGAGTCAGGTACCTACGAGCAGTACTTC.

This clone was counted between two and nine times. The CDR3: CASSLYDGKGTEAFF. CDR3 in DNA: TGTGCCAGCAGCTTATATGACGGGAAGGGCACTGAAGCTTTCTTT. V is TRBV7-2 and J is TRBJ1-1; no definite D call. V was trimmed by 2 bases and J by 4 bases, leaving 14 bases between them. The CDR3 totals 15 residues. The germline CDR1 and CDR2 sequences are SGHTA and FQGNSA.

The rearrangement uses TRBV5-8 and TRBJ2-1; D is possibly TRBD2 (5 bases). Trimming pared 5 bases from V and 2 bases from J, leaving 11 bases between. The V gene's germline CDR1 is SGHTS and CDR2 YDEGEE. The CDR3 has 14 residues. DNA for the CDR3: TGTGCCAGCAGAGGTAGCGTCGCCTACAATGAGCAGTTCTTC. This codes for CASRGSVAYNEQFF.

About this clone: A read error may account for a junction end that differs from germline. The chain has TRBV18 and TRBJ1-2; maybe TRBD1 (6 bases). This CDR3 spans 13 amino acids. Looked up from germline, CDR1 is KGHSH and CDR2 is LQKENI. In DNA form, the CDR3 reads TGTGCCAGCTCACCACAAGAGACACAGGGTTCTTACTTC. Encoded protein: CASSPQETQGSYF.

The chain recombines TRBV11-2 with TRBJ2-7, with 10 bases identical to TRBD1. V was clipped by 5 bases and J by 2 bases; unmatched bases: 12. CDR1 and CDR2 from the germline V gene are SGHAT and FQNNGV. This CDR3 contains 17 residues. CDR3 sequence reads: CASSRRGGGTGAYEQYF. The DNA of the CDR3 is TGTGCCAGCAGCCGGAGAGGTGGCGGGACAGGGGCCTACGAGCAGTACTTC. Full variable domain (rest looked up from reference TRBV11-2 and TRBJ2-7): EAGVAQSPRYKIIEKRQSVAFWCNPISGHATLYWYQQILGQGPKLLIQFQNNGVVDDSQLPKDRFSAERLKGVDSTLKIQPAKLEDSAVYLCASSRRGGGTGAYEQYFGPGTRLTVT.

The genes are TRBV12-5 and TRBJ2-7; D not certain. The CDR3 is 16 amino acids. V dropped 6 bases and J dropped 3 bases, with 21 bases sitting between them. Germline V CDR1 and CDR2: LGHNT, FRNRAP. The DNA of the CDR3 is TGTGCTAGTGGGGCCGTTCAAGTGGGCAACTTCTACGAGCAGTACTTC. Amino acids: CASGAVQVGNFYEQYF.

This clone was detected only a few times. J is TRBJ2-3 and V is TRBV29-1, with a weak D call TRBD2 (7 bases). Germline V gives CDR1 SQVTM, CDR2 ANQGSEA. The CDR3 consists of 15 residues. Trimming left V 8 bases short and J 3 bases short, with 21 bases between. CDR3 DNA sequence: TGCAGCCACCAGGGGAGGGGGGGCCCTACAGATACGCAGTATTTT. This gives the protein CSHQGRGGPTDTQYF.

This clone has only a few counts. This chain joins TRBV24-1 and TRBJ2-3; 9 bases match TRBD1. V lost 9 bases to trimming and J lost 5 bases; unmatched junction nucleotides: 8. CDR1 KGHDR and CDR2 SFDVKD come from the germline V gene. The CDR3 extends over 14 amino acids. CDR3 in amino acids: CATAGTGSRDTQYF. DNA of the CDR3: TGTGCCACCGCCGGGACAGGGTCAAGAGATACGCAGTATTTT.

This clone has just a few counts. The rearrangement links TRBV19 to TRBJ1-1; the D is unclear. CDR1 is LNHDA and CDR2 is SQIVND in the germline V gene (reference sequence). The CDR3 length is 11 residues. The germline V and J ends were trimmed by 8 bases and 4 bases, with 8 bases remaining between them. CDR3 protein: CASGLFTEAFF. The CDR3 coding sequence is TGTGCCAGTGGACTGTTCACTGAAGCTTTCTTT.

The rearrangement joins TRBV7-2 to TRBJ2-2, with 8 bases that match TRBD2. The CDR3 is 17 residues long. V shed 5 bases and J 4 bases; nucleotides not matched to a gene: 12. Germline CDR1 is SGHTA and CDR2 is FQGNSA. The CDR3 sequence: CASSPGPGGPVTGELFF. The DNA of the CDR3 is TGTGCCAGCAGCCCAGGCCCGGGGGGGCCGGTCACCGGGGAGCTGTTTTTT.

This clone occurred a few times. The chain carries TRBV6-5 and TRBJ1-5; D remains unclear. The CDR3 loop spans 15 amino acids. Trimming stripped 0 bases from V and 1 base from J, with 7 bases between. The germline V gene has CDR1 MNHEY and CDR2 SVGAGI. For the CDR3, the DNA is TGTGCCAGCAGTTACTCGAGTCGCAGCAATCAGCCCCAGCATTTT. This sequence encodes CASSYSSRSNQPQHF.

This clone was detected only once. V usage is TRBV19 and J usage is TRBJ1-1; the match to TRBD1 covers 9 bases. This CDR3 contains 15 residues. Trimming took 1 base from V and 4 from J; bases not matched to a gene: 4. Germline CDR1 and CDR2: LNHDA and SQIVND (reference sequence). CDR3 in DNA: TGTGCCAGTAGTATAGGGGACAGGGTGGCCACTGAAGCTTTCTTT. Residues: CASSIGDRVATEAFF.

About this clone: One junction end does not reproduce the germline sequence, and a read error may be involved. CDR3 amino acids: CAGSRGQPNYGYTF. In nucleotides, the CDR3 is TGTGCCGGCAGCAGAGGACAGCCCAACTATGGCTACACCTTC. The chain carries TRBV27 and TRBJ1-2, with D possibly matching TRBD1 (6 bases). This CDR3 spans 14 amino acids. Germline loops: CDR1 MNHEY, CDR2 SMNVEV (reference sequence).

This clone was observed many times. The CDR3 carries no conserved terminal phenylalanine or tryptophan, so it likely arises from a read error. The limits of the CDR3 on the DNA are not certain, so only TCRdb's listed CDR3 is given. The V and J genes are TRBV18 and TRBJ1-4; the table gives TRBD1 as D, unverified against the DNA. In germline, CDR1 is KGHSH, CDR2 LQKENI. The CDR3 spans 9 residues, counting both ends. The CDR3 here is CASSRPDTL.

The chain joins TRBV9 to TRBJ1-6; a weak D match, TRBD1 (5 bases). The V end was cut by 0 bases, the J end by 7 bases, with 8 bases between. The V gene's germline CDR1 is SGDLS and CDR2 YYNGEE. The CDR3 contains 14 residues. CDR3 protein: CASSVGGENSPLHF. The CDR3 nucleotides are TGTGCCAGCAGCGTAGGGGGGGAAAATTCACCCCTCCACTTT. Using reference TRBV9 and TRBJ1-6 for the parts outside the CDR3, the full variable domain is DSGVTQTPKHLITATGQRVTLRCSPRSGDLSVYWYQQSLDQGLQFLIQYYNGEERAKGNILERFSAQQFPDLHSELNLSSLELGDSALYFCASSVGGENSPLHFGNGTRLTVT.

J is TRBJ2-3 and V is TRBV5-1, with TRBD2 matching 8 bases. The junction had 6 bases not matched to a gene; V was cut back by 2 bases and J by 1 base. This CDR3 comprises 16 residues. CDR1 and CDR2 (germline): SGHRS, YFSETQ. This CDR3 is CASSLLAGRGTDTQYF. CDR3 bases: TGCGCCAGCAGCTTATTAGCGGGGAGGGGCACAGATACGCAGTATTTT. The full variable domain, rest sourced from reference TRBV5-1 and TRBJ2-3, is KAGVTQTPRYLIKTRGQQVTLSCSPISGHRSVSWYQQTPGQGLQFLFEYFSETQRNKGNFPGRFSGRQFSNSRSEMNVSTLELGDSALYLCASSLLAGRGTDTQYFGPGTRLTVL.

Only one count was recorded for this clone. J is TRBJ1-4 and V is TRBV5-8; D is ambiguous. V shed 4 bases and J shed 8 bases, with 21 bases lying between them. CDR1 SGHTS and CDR2 YDEGEE come from the germline V gene. This CDR3 spans 16 amino acids. CDR3: CASSTRQGLRREKLFF. CDR3 DNA: TGTGCCAGCAGCACCCGACAAGGTCTGCGTCGGGAAAAACTGTTTTTT.